The 12 T cell receptor beta chains below were found in one sample sequenced in a study of cytomegalovirus exposure and HLA in healthy donors. Amplification used 60 Vbeta primers and 13 Jbeta primers. Assay used: immunoSEQ multiplex PCR; TCRdb lists only in-frame clones, some missing. The profile shows some 150,000 clones, approximately 80% of them singletons. Sequencing was carried out using PBMCs. Receptors were obtained from a man in his thirties or forties in good health and CMV-seropositive.

The rearrangement links TRBV5-1 to TRBJ2-1; 8 bases are shared with TRBD2. V trimming: 3 bases; J trimming: 9 bases; junction bases outside the gene matches: 5. CDR1 SGHRS and CDR2 YFSETQ come from the germline V gene. This CDR3 contains 13 residues. The CDR3 spells CASSSGLAPEQFF. The CDR3 nucleotides are TGCGCCAGCAGCTCCGGACTAGCCCCTGAGCAGTTCTTC. The entire variable domain, with the rest obtained from reference TRBV5-1 and TRBJ2-1, is as follows: KAGVTQTPRYLIKTRGQQVTLSCSPISGHRSVSWYQQTPGQGLQFLFEYFSETQRNKGNFPGRFSGRQFSNSRSEMNVSTLELGDSALYLCASSSGLAPEQFFGPGTRLTVL.

This clone was seen a handful of times. This rearrangement joins TRBV28 to TRBJ2-2; 7 bases map to TRBD1. The CDR3 is 13 amino acids. Germline CDR1 is MDHEN and CDR2 is SYDVKM. After removal of 6 bases from V and 12 bases from J, the junction contained 10 bases not matched to a gene. CDR3 residues: CASSRGGNGKLFF. The CDR3 nucleotides read TGTGCCAGCAGCCGAGGGGGCAACGGAAAGCTGTTTTTT. The entire variable domain, with the rest obtained from reference TRBV28 and TRBJ2-2, is as follows: DVKVTQSSRYLVKRTGEKVFLECVQDMDHENMFWYRQDPGLGLRLIYFSYDVKMKEKGDIPEGYSVSREKKERFSLILESASTNQTSMYLCASSRGGNGKLFFGEGSRLTVL.

The chain is built from TRBV10-3 and TRBJ1-1, with D unresolved. With 4 bases removed from V and 1 base from J, the gap between germline ends came to 10 bases. Germline CDR1 is ENHRY and CDR2 is SYGVKD. The CDR3 covers 14 residues. CDR3 loop: CAISAPTKNTEAFF. In DNA form, the CDR3 reads TGTGCCATCAGTGCCCCAACAAAGAACACTGAAGCTTTCTTT.

The chain employs TRBV5-4 and TRBJ2-2; possibly TRBD2 for D (5 bases). With 0 bases removed from V and 0 bases from J, the gap between germline ends came to 9 bases. Germline assignment: CDR1 SGHNT and CDR2 YYREEE (reference sequence). CDR3 length equals 16 residues. The CDR3 region has the DNA TGTGCCAGCAGCTTGGGCGGGCCTACGAACACCGGGGAGCTGTTTTTT. Its protein product is CASSLGGPTNTGELFF.

This chain's CDR3 is CASSFSRFNEQFF. The CDR3, as DNA: TGTGCCAGCAGTTTCTCTAGGTTCAATGAGCAGTTCTTC. This sequence joins TRBV27 and TRBJ2-1, with D unclear. Germline values: CDR1 MNHEY, CDR2 SMNVEV (reference sequence). The CDR3 extends over 13 amino acids. V was shortened by 3 bases and J by 6 bases, with 9 bases between the two germline ends.

CDR3 region: CACWTSGGYEQFF. CDR3 DNA: TGTGCCTGCTGGACTAGCGGGGGCTATGAGCAGTTCTTC. V usage is TRBV30 and J usage is TRBJ2-1, with 13 bases lining up with TRBD2. Germline trimming cut 6 bases from V and 8 bases from J; bases unmatched to any gene: 4. Germline V gene sequence: CDR1 GTSNPN, CDR2 SVGIG (reference sequence). CDR3 length: 13 amino acids. The complete variable domain, with remaining parts taken from reference TRBV30 and TRBJ2-1, reads SQTIHQWPATLVQPVGSPLSLECTVEGTSNPNLYWYRQAAGRGLQLLFYSVGIGQISSEVPQNLSASRPQDRQFILSSKKLLLSDSGFYLCACWTSGGYEQFFGPGTRLTVL.

The J gene is TRBJ2-1, the V gene TRBV28; 7 nucleotides line up with TRBD2. Losses at the gene ends were 2 bases for V and 7 bases for J; bases not matched to a gene: 5. Looked up from germline, CDR1 is MDHEN and CDR2 is SYDVKM. The CDR3 runs 14 residues. The CDR3 DNA reads TGTGCCAGCAGTTTAAACGGGGGGATGAATGAGCAGTTCTTC. This encodes CASSLNGGMNEQFF.

V is TRBV18 and J is TRBJ2-1, with D possibly being TRBD2 (6 bases). V was trimmed by 4 bases and J by 6 bases, leaving 31 bases between them. The CDR3 is 20 residues long. The V gene's germline CDR1 is KGHSH and CDR2 LQKENI. In DNA, the CDR3 is TGTGCCAGCTCACGGGGGTCTAGTCAATACGGCACTAGCCGCCTCAATGAGCAGTTCTTC. This translates into CASSRGSSQYGTSRLNEQFF.

This clone has a single count. The CDR3 region has the DNA TGTGCCACCGAAGGAGACGGCTACGAGCAGTACTTC. This sequence encodes CATEGDGYEQYF. The chain employs TRBV19 and TRBJ2-7; no clear D gene. CDR1 and CDR2 (germline): LNHDA, SQIVND (reference sequence). The CDR3 consists of 12 residues. The V and J ends lost 10 bases and 3 bases respectively, with 13 bases between them.

This sequence joins TRBV10-3 and TRBJ1-6; D not resolved. The germline V gene has CDR1 ENHRY and CDR2 SYGVKD. This CDR3 is built from 14 residues. Trimming pared 2 bases from V and 5 bases from J, leaving 7 bases between. The DNA for the CDR3 is TGTGCCATCAGTGAGATACAGAATAATTCACCCCTCCACTTT. Amino acids: CAISEIQNNSPLHF.

Only a few counts were recorded for this clone. The J gene is TRBJ2-7, the V gene TRBV6-1; 9 nucleotides match TRBD2. There are 14 residues in the CDR3. J gave up 9 bases and V 3 bases, and 9 bases lay outside the gene matches. CDR1 and CDR2 from the germline V gene are MNHNS and SASEGT. CDR3 coding DNA: TGTGCCAGCAGTGAGCGGGGGGGCCACCGGGGGCAGTACTTC. This codes for CASSERGGHRGQYF.

This rearrangement joins TRBV29-1 to TRBJ2-1, with 10 bases aligning to TRBD2. CDR3 length: 17 amino acids. Germline CDR1 is SQVTM and CDR2 is ANQGSEA. Trimming took 4 bases from V and 0 from J; bases not matched to a gene: 9. This CDR3 is CSVGRTSGVVSYNEQFF. As DNA, the CDR3 is TGCAGCGTTGGACGAACTAGCGGGGTAGTCTCCTACAATGAGCAGTTCTTC.